This T cell receptor (beta chain) stems from a study of tumor and adjacent non-tumor tissue in lung cancer. Overall study: On average, productive TCRbeta reads reached about 4.17 million per sample. Study-level points and caveats: Top 100 clones took a larger repertoire share in normal lung.

TCRbeta libraries were built with three rounds of nested PCR, modified from ARM-PCR. TCRdb called the multiplex PCR reads again in MiXCR, with one record for every CDR3 protein. This table has around 75,000 distinct CDR3 sequences, around 70% appearing once. No cell sorting was done before RNA was extracted from the tissue. Distant lung tissue was collected more than 3 cm away from the tumor edge. Between August and November 2014, newly diagnosed, chemotherapy-naive lung cancer patients underwent thoracic surgery in China. V trimming: 4 bases; J trimming: 2 bases; junction bases outside the gene matches: 5. This CDR3 comprises 15 residues. CDR1 is SGHRS, CDR2 YFSETQ, per germline. About this clonotype: Its target is not known.

Source material: distant non-tumor lung tissue. This chain uses TRBV5-1 with TRBJ1-5, with 8 nucleotides matching TRBD1. This TCR was sampled from a woman in her forties or fifties with non-small cell lung cancer. As DNA, the CDR3 is TGCGCCAGCAGCAAGACAGGGGTCGGCAATCAGCCCCAGCATTTT. Protein: CASSKTGVGNQPQHF.